This T cell receptor (beta chain) was recovered during a study of cytomegalovirus exposure and HLA in healthy donors. CDR3 length: 13 amino acids. The V end was cut by 8 bases, the J end by 8 bases, with 15 bases between. Germline CDR1 reads MNHNY; CDR2 reads SVGAGI (reference sequence). Both 60 Vbeta primers and 13 Jbeta primers went into the PCR. Only in-frame clones appear in the TCRdb table, and some are missing; sequencing was by immunoSEQ multiplex PCR. In the table there are about 200,000 clones, approximately 80% of which are singletons. Findings and limits, study-wide: Researchers reported in a later analysis that common viral pathogens appeared linked to several top clusters. Researchers catalogued about 150 TCR beta chains as cytomegalovirus-associated. TCR beta chains associated with HLA were, in a later analysis, more clonally expanded than equally common others. With DRB1 most and HLA-C fewest, TCR association rates differed between HLA loci in a later analysis.

Comments on this clone: The antigen remains unidentified.

The J gene is TRBJ2-2, the V gene TRBV6-6; D possibly corresponds to TRBD1 (6 bases). The receptor comes from a woman in her 30s in good health and CMV-seropositive. The sequencing input was PBMCs. In DNA, the CDR3 is TGTGCCAGCGGGTCTCCCACAGGGGGGGAGCTGTTTTTT. Translating it yields CASGSPTGGELFF.